A selection of T cell receptor beta chains follows, all from one sample in a study of shared clonotypes between healthy human individuals. The method was immunoSEQ multiplex PCR; TCRdb's version includes in-frame clones alone and lacks a portion of them. Of roughly 640,000 clones listed, 97% are singletons. The material sequenced was naive CD4+ T cells sorted from blood. These receptors all come from a woman aged 25-40 years in good health. The conserved cysteine and the conserved F or W are not part of the CDR3 here. Fields, in order: clone size, V gene, J gene, CDR3 length, CDR3 protein. Rows give clone size only sometimes, using once, few, many, or a class for an expanded clone.

NA	TRBV2	TRBJ2-3	11	ASRGTGTDTQY
NA	TRBV4-1	TRBJ2-1	13	ASRGDVSSYNEQF
NA	TRBV19	TRBJ1-1	14	ASSIFQQAVNTEAF
NA	TRBV7-9	TRBJ2-7	13	ASSEDRVSTYEQY
NA	TRBV2	TRBJ2-7	13	ASSERLTDNYEQY
NA	TRBV5-6	TRBJ2-7	13	ASSSPAAGVGEQY
NA	TRBV2	TRBJ2-3	14	ASSEQGQGWGDTQY
NA	TRBV6-5	TRBJ2-3	13	ASSYRQGGTDTQY
once	TRBV28	TRBJ2-7	17	ASSLDPSSWQSGPYEQY
few	TRBV28	TRBJ1-2	10	ASSPAVSGYT
NA	TRBV9	TRBJ1-2	13	ASSLTPAAVYGYT
NA	TRBV10-1	TRBJ2-5	13	ASSAATVNQETQY
NA	TRBV6-1	TRBJ1-5	11	ASSPQYGQPQH
few	TRBV5-1	TRBJ1-6	12	ASSLAGIAGPLH
NA	TRBV5-1	TRBJ2-7	14	ASSLYFAGFDYEQY
NA	TRBV28	TRBJ1-5	10	ASRPANQPQH
NA	TRBV12-5	TRBJ1-1	10	ASGLGVGEAF
NA	TRBV12-5	TRBJ2-1	10	ASALDSHEQF
once	TRBV5-1	TRBJ1-2	10	ASSRGGRGYT
NA	TRBV25-1	TRBJ2-3	15	ASRPASGQGRADTQY
NA	TRBV5-1	TRBJ2-1	13	ASSIQGGSYNEQF
once	TRBV5-1	TRBJ2-1	15	ASSKLAGGRSYNEQF
NA	TRBV29-1	TRBJ2-7	10	SVEAGNYEQY
NA	TRBV28	TRBJ2-7	12	ASSRQGEIYEQY
NA	TRBV5-1	TRBJ2-1	16	ASSSAKTSGSSYNEQF
NA	TRBV15	TRBJ2-7	12	ATSRGLAGQEQY